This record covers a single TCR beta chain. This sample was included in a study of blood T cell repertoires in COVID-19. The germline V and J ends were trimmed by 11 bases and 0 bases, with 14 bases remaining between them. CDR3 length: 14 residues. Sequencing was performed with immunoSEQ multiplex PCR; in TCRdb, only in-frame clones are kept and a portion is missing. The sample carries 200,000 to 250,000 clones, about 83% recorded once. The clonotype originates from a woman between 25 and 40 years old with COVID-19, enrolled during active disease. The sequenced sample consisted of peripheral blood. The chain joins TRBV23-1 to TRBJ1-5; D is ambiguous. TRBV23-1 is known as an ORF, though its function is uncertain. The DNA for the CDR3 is TGCGCCGGACTGGCGAGTTATAGCAATCAGCCCCAGCATTTT. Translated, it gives CAGLASYSNQPQHF.